One and the same sample provided the 28 T cell receptor beta chains below, sequenced in a study of T-cell memory formation after mild COVID-19. TCRdb ran MiXCR on the 5' RACE reads and lists one entry per CDR3 protein. This sample yields under 250,000 distinct CDR3 sequences, of which approximately 15% are seen a single time; 2% to 2.5% belongs to the top ten. Specimen: PBMCs or a T cell subset sorted from them (not recorded which). These receptors came from an adult woman who had mild COVID-19 (a few samples of this study predate the infection). Cell type and time point are not known.

This clonotype came up a few times. The chain recombines TRBV7-9 with TRBJ1-6; D unresolved. This CDR3 region has 12 residues. Trimming removed 8 bases at V and 9 bases at J, with 11 bases between. Germline V CDR1 and CDR2: SEHNR, FQNEAQ (reference sequence). The CDR3 reads CASGLGPSPLHF. Here the CDR3 DNA reads TGTGCCAGCGGCCTCGGGCCTTCACCCCTCCACTTT.

The chain carries TRBV7-8 and TRBJ2-1; D is perhaps TRBD1 (6 bases). The V gene's germline CDR1 is SGHVS and CDR2 FQNEAQ. Between the trimmed V and J ends, which lost 5 bases and 6 bases, there was a span of 14 bases. The CDR3 runs to 14 residues. The CDR3 DNA reads as TGTGCCAGCAGCCCTCGGACAGTTGTCAATGAGCAGTTCTTC. As protein: CASSPRTVVNEQFF. Filled out from reference TRBV7-8 and TRBJ2-1, the complete variable domain reads GAGVSQSPRYKVAKRGQDVALRCDPISGHVSLFWYQQALGQGPEFLTYFQNEAQLDKSGLPSDRFFAERPEGSVSTLKIQRTQQEDSAVYLCASSPRTVVNEQFFGPGTRLTVL.

The rearrangement joins TRBV7-2 to TRBJ2-1; a possible D gene is TRBD2 (6 bases). This CDR3 comprises 15 residues. Trimming left V 5 bases short and J 0 bases short, with 11 bases between. Germline V gives CDR1 SGHTA, CDR2 FQGNSA. CDR3 in DNA: TGTGCCAGCAGCGTTAGCGGTTACTCCTACAATGAGCAGTTCTTC. Protein sequence: CASSVSGYSYNEQFF.

This sequence joins TRBV5-1 and TRBJ2-1, with D possibly being TRBD1 (5 bases). V was cut by 4 bases and J by 8 bases, with 19 bases left in between. This CDR3 has 15 residues. Germline V lookup: CDR1 SGHRS, CDR2 YFSETQ. The CDR3 sequence is CASSPSGNMKDEQFF. The CDR3 bases are TGCGCCAGCAGCCCCTCAGGGAACATGAAGGATGAGCAGTTCTTC.

This clonotype came up many times. CDR3 in amino acids: CASSSETGAYEQYF. As DNA, the CDR3 is TGTGCCAGCAGCAGTGAGACAGGGGCCTACGAGCAGTACTTC. The rearrangement joins TRBV5-6 to TRBJ2-7; 8 bases are shared with TRBD1. The CDR3 spans 14 residues. The trim removed 4 bases at V and 2 bases at J, leaving 5 bases unmatched. CDR1 is SGHDT, CDR2 YYEEEE, per germline.

The genes are TRBV2 and TRBJ2-7; D may be TRBD1 (5 bases). The CDR3 is 14 amino acids. Deletions cut 6 bases from V and 1 base from J, with 13 bases between. From germline, CDR1 is SNHLY and CDR2 FYNNEI. This CDR3 reads CASRTGAGSYEQYF. The CDR3, as DNA: TGTGCCAGCAGAACAGGAGCAGGTTCCTACGAGCAGTACTTC.

This sequence joins TRBV9 and TRBJ2-5; tentative D call: TRBD2 (6 bases). The V and J ends lost 3 bases and 1 base respectively, with 19 bases between them. The germline gives CDR1 SGDLS, CDR2 YYNGEE. The CDR3 length is 17 residues. The CDR3 DNA reads as TGTGCCAGCAGCGCGATTGGGGGGAGTCGGGGCCAAGAGACCCAGTACTTC. Translation gives CASSAIGGSRGQETQYF. The full variable domain, rest sourced from reference TRBV9 and TRBJ2-5, is DSGVTQTPKHLITATGQRVTLRCSPRSGDLSVYWYQQSLDQGLQFLIQYYNGEERAKGNILERFSAQQFPDLHSELNLSSLELGDSALYFCASSAIGGSRGQETQYFGPGTRLLVL.

This rearrangement joins TRBV2 to TRBJ2-7; weak D call: TRBD2 (5 bases). CDR3 length: 14 amino acids. V was pared by 7 bases and J by 2 bases, with 15 bases between. Germline-derived CDR1 and CDR2 are SNHLY and FYNNEI. CDR3 bases: TGTGCCAGCACCCCGGACTCGATAACCTACGAGCAGTACTTC. Protein product: CASTPDSITYEQYF. Using reference TRBV2 and TRBJ2-7 for the parts outside the CDR3, the full variable domain is EPEVTQTPSHQVTQMGQEVILRCVPISNHLYFYWYRQILGQKVEFLVSFYNNEISEKSEIFDDQFSVERPDGSNFTLKIRSTKLEDSAMYFCASTPDSITYEQYFGPGTRLTVT.

The genes are TRBV25-1 and TRBJ2-1; 11 bases line up with TRBD2. Unmatched junction bases numbered 8, after V lost 10 bases and J lost 6 bases. The CDR3 is made up of 14 amino acids. Germline-derived CDR1 and CDR2 are MGHDK and SYGVNS. CDR3 nucleotide sequence: TGTGCCACCTCACTAGCGGGAGTAGTCAATGAGCAGTTCTTC. Protein product: CATSLAGVVNEQFF.

This clonotype was counted between two and nine times. The V gene is TRBV19, the J gene TRBJ2-6; D call uncertain. The CDR3 totals 14 residues. Germline loops: CDR1 LNHDA, CDR2 SQIVND (reference sequence). Trimming took 8 bases from V and 0 from J, leaving 8 bases between them. Written as DNA, the CDR3 is TGTGCCAGTGTTTTGCGCTCTGGGGCCAACGTCCTGACTTTC. Translation gives CASVLRSGANVLTF. The full variable domain, its missing parts supplied by reference TRBV19 and TRBJ2-6, is DGGITQSPKYLFRKEGQNVTLSCEQNLNHDAMYWYRQDPGQGLRLIYYSQIVNDFQKGDIAEGYSVSREKKESFPLTVTSAQKNPTAFYLCASVLRSGANVLTFGAGSRLTVL.

V and J are TRBV4-1 and TRBJ2-7; 8 nucleotides agree with TRBD1. Germline V gene data show CDR1 as MGHRA and CDR2 as YSYEKL. Unmatched junction bases numbered 6, after V lost 2 bases and J lost 3 bases. This CDR3 has 15 residues. DNA for the CDR3: TGCGCCAGCAGCCAACCCCGGACAGGGAACTACGAGCAGTACTTC. This sequence encodes CASSQPRTGNYEQYF.

V and J are TRBV28 and TRBJ2-7, with no clear D. Germline V gives CDR1 MDHEN, CDR2 SYDVKM. This CDR3 has 12 amino acids. Trimming removed 5 bases at V and 5 bases at J, with 10 bases between. DNA of the CDR3: TGTGCCAGCAGTCCCGGAATTCACGAGCAGTACTTC. This gives the protein CASSPGIHEQYF.

The chain couples TRBV24-1 to TRBJ2-3, with 7 nucleotides matching TRBD2. The J segment lost 0 bases and the V segment lost 4 bases, leaving 9 bases of the junction unmatched. The CDR3 has 17 residues. The V gene's germline CDR1 is KGHDR and CDR2 SFDVKD. The CDR3 protein is CATSDSWRESSTDTQYF. Here the CDR3 DNA reads TGTGCCACCAGTGACTCGTGGCGGGAGTCTAGCACAGATACGCAGTATTTT.

The chain joins TRBV5-1 to TRBJ2-7; D perhaps matches TRBD1 (6 bases). Germline V gene sequence: CDR1 SGHRS, CDR2 YFSETQ. V was pared by 0 bases and J by 3 bases, with 10 bases between. The CDR3 spans 14 residues. Written as DNA, the CDR3 is TGCGCCAGCAGCTTGGGAGGACAGAACTACGAGCAGTACTTC. This gives the protein CASSLGGQNYEQYF.

Concerning this clonotype itself: The conserved phenylalanine or tryptophan normally closing the CDR3 is absent here, so this likely arose from a read error. Because the CDR3's place on the DNA is in doubt, the DNA is left out and the CDR3 is given as listed by TCRdb. The chain employs TRBV19 and TRBJ2-4; no check of the table's D call, TRBD1, against the DNA was made. CDR1 and CDR2 from the germline V gene are LNHDA and SQIVND (reference sequence). With termini counted, the CDR3 has 13 amino acids. The CDR3: CASRHADRGPIVV.

V and J are TRBV7-2 and TRBJ1-2; D ambiguous. The CDR3 is 12 amino acids. V lost 6 bases to trimming and J lost 0 bases, with 5 bases between them. Germline V CDR1 and CDR2: SGHTA, FQGNSA. CDR3 amino acids: CASRLANYGYTF. The DNA for the CDR3 is TGTGCCAGCAGACTCGCTAACTATGGCTACACCTTC.

In its sample, this clonotype was seen many times. This chain uses TRBV20-1 with TRBJ2-1, with 9 bases matching TRBD1. Germline CDR1 reads DFQATT; CDR2 reads SNEGSKA (reference sequence). The length of the CDR3 is 15 residues. V shed 1 base, J shed 5 bases, and the junction held 6 bases outside the gene matches. The DNA of the CDR3 is TGCAGTGCTAGAGGGGGACAGGGAAACCACAATGAGCAGTTCTTC. Amino acid sequence: CSARGGQGNHNEQFF.

This clonotype was observed a handful of times. V is TRBV5-1 and J is TRBJ2-1; possible D gene TRBD2, 6 bases. The CDR3 sequence is 14 residues long. Trimming pared 0 bases from V and 8 bases from J, leaving 12 bases between. Germline V gene sequence: CDR1 SGHRS, CDR2 YFSETQ. CDR3 amino acids: CASSLAGDADEQFF. The CDR3 DNA sequence: TGCGCCAGCAGCTTGGCGGGAGACGCGGATGAGCAGTTCTTC. The complete variable domain, with remaining parts taken from reference TRBV5-1 and TRBJ2-1, reads KAGVTQTPRYLIKTRGQQVTLSCSPISGHRSVSWYQQTPGQGLQFLFEYFSETQRNKGNFPGRFSGRQFSNSRSEMNVSTLELGDSALYLCASSLAGDADEQFFGPGTRLTVL.

This clonotype was seen many times. The rearrangement uses TRBV12-3 or TRBV12-4 and TRBJ2-5, with 13 bases lining up with TRBD2. The CDR3 covers 16 residues. After removal of 5 bases from V and 1 base from J, the junction contained 4 bases not matched to a gene. CDR3: CASSPRTSGGQETQYF. As DNA, the CDR3 is TGTGCCAGCAGTCCACGGACTAGCGGGGGCCAAGAGACCCAGTACTTC.

The table lists this clonotype with a few counts. The chain employs TRBV19 and TRBJ1-5; weak D call: TRBD1 (6 bases). V was cut by 7 bases and J by 4 bases, with 14 bases left in between. This CDR3 is 14 amino acids long. Germline assignment: CDR1 LNHDA and CDR2 SQIVND (reference sequence). Written as DNA, the CDR3 is TGTGCCAGTATCGCGGGACAAGGGAATCAGCCCCAGCATTTT. Its translation is CASIAGQGNQPQHF.

A few counts support this clonotype. This chain uses TRBV6-6 with TRBJ2-1, with TRBD2 as a possible D gene (6 bases). Looked up from germline, CDR1 is MNHNY and CDR2 is SVGAGI (reference sequence). V lost 6 bases and J lost 6, with 12 bases in between. The CDR3 is 13 amino acids. The CDR3 sequence is CASSPGLRNEQFF. The CDR3 DNA follows: TGTGCCAGCAGCCCTGGACTACGCAATGAGCAGTTCTTC.

There are a few counts of this clonotype. The chain uses TRBV4-1 and TRBJ2-7, with D tentatively TRBD2 (6 bases). Trimming cost V 3 bases and J 2 bases, with 14 bases left between them. The germline CDR1 and CDR2 sequences are MGHRA and YSYEKL. The CDR3 totals 15 residues. CDR3 loop: CASSQGSGDPYEQYF. The CDR3 DNA sequence: TGCGCCAGCAGCCAGGGTTCGGGGGACCCCTACGAGCAGTACTTC.

The chain carries TRBV30 and TRBJ2-7; 13 bases match TRBD2. CDR3 size: 12 residues. J gave up 5 bases and V 5 bases, and 0 bases lay outside the gene matches. Germline V gene sequence: CDR1 GTSNPN, CDR2 SVGIG (reference sequence). The CDR3: CAWGLAGDEQYF. DNA of the CDR3: TGTGCCTGGGGACTAGCGGGAGACGAGCAGTACTTC.

This clonotype appeared many times. The rearrangement links TRBV5-5 to TRBJ2-3; D call uncertain. The CDR3 runs 16 residues. V shed 1 base and J shed 5 bases, with 17 bases lying between them. Germline V lookup: CDR1 SGHKS, CDR2 YYEKEE (reference sequence). This chain's CDR3 is CASSLSSRGAQDTQYF. In DNA, the CDR3 is TGTGCCAGCAGCTTGTCATCGCGCGGAGCACAAGATACGCAGTATTTT.

This clonotype was counted ten times or more. The J gene is TRBJ2-1, the V gene TRBV7-9, with 8 bases identical to TRBD2. The CDR3 spans 14 residues. V lost 6 bases and J lost 2; bases outside the gene matches: 3. Germline lookup yields CDR1 SEHNR and CDR2 FQNEAQ (reference sequence). Here the CDR3 reads CASRERETYNEQFF. Written as DNA, the CDR3 is TGTGCCAGCAGGGAGCGGGAGACCTACAATGAGCAGTTCTTC. Full variable domain (missing parts from reference TRBV7-9 and TRBJ2-1): DTGVSQNPRHKITKRGQNVTFRCDPISEHNRLYWYRQTLGQGPEFLTYFQNEAQLEKSRLLSDRFSAERPKGSFSTLEIQRTEQGDSAMYLCASRERETYNEQFFGPGTRLTVL.

This clonotype was seen ten or more times. The chain combines TRBV6-6 with TRBJ2-5, with D tentatively TRBD1 (5 bases). CDR1 is MNHNY, CDR2 SVGAGI, per germline (reference sequence). The CDR3 consists of 14 residues. Trimming removed 0 bases from V and 4 bases from J, with 9 bases in between. The CDR3 DNA follows: TGTGCCAGCAGTTACTCAGTAGGGGCAGAGACCCAGTACTTC. This codes for CASSYSVGAETQYF.

Of note for this clonotype: The missing conserved phenylalanine or tryptophan at the end of this CDR3 makes a read error likely. The genes are TRBV6-2 or TRBV6-3 and TRBJ1-6; D remains ambiguous. Per the germline V gene, CDR1 is MNHEY and CDR2 is SVGEGT. The CDR3 is 13 amino acids. V lost 10 bases and J lost 7, with 14 bases in between. In DNA, the CDR3 is TGTGCCATCACCTGGGCCGGCAATTCACCCCTCCACTTA. Encoded protein: CAITWAGNSPLHL.

CDR3 nucleotides: TGCGCCAGCAGCTTGGATGGGACTAGCTTAAACATTCAGTACTTC. Translation: CASSLDGTSLNIQYF. The chain links TRBV5-1 to TRBJ2-4; 9 bases agree with TRBD2. There are 15 residues in the CDR3. Germline values: CDR1 SGHRS, CDR2 YFSETQ. The V gene end was trimmed by 0 bases and the J gene end by 6 bases; junction bases not matched to a gene: 4.